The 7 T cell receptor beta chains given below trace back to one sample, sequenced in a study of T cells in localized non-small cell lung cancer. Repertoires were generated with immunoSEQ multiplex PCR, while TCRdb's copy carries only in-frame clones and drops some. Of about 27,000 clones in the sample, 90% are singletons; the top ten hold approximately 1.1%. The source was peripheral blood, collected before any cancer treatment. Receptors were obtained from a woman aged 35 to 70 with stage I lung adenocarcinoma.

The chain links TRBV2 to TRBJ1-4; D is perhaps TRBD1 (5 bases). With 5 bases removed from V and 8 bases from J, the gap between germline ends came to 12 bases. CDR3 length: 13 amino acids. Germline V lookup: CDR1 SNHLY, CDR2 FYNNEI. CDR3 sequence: CASSQGRGEKLFF. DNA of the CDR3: TGTGCCAGCAGTCAAGGACGGGGGGAAAAACTGTTTTTT. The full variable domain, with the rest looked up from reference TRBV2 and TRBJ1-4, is EPEVTQTPSHQVTQMGQEVILRCVPISNHLYFYWYRQILGQKVEFLVSFYNNEISEKSEIFDDQFSVERPDGSNFTLKIRSTKLEDSAMYFCASSQGRGEKLFFGSGTQLSVL.

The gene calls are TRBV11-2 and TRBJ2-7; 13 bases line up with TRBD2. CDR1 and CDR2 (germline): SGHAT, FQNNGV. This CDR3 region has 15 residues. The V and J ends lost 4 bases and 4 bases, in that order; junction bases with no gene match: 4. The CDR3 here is CASSSRTSGSYEQYF. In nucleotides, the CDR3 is TGTGCCAGCAGCTCCCGGACTAGCGGGAGTTACGAGCAGTACTTC.

Here the CDR3 DNA reads TGTGCCAGCAGCTCCGGGGGGTCCCTGGGCTATGGCTACACCTTC. As protein: CASSSGGSLGYGYTF. The chain links TRBV7-2 to TRBJ1-2; D is perhaps TRBD1 (5 bases). Trimming stripped 4 bases from V and 4 bases from J, with 16 bases between. This CDR3 has 15 amino acids. The germline V gene encodes CDR1 SGHTA and CDR2 FQGNSA.

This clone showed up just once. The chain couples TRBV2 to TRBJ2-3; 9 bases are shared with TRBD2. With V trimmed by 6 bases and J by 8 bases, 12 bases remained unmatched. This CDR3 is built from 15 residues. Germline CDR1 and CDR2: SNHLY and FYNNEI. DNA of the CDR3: TGTGCCAGCAGCGGCGGGGGGGCGCACATTGGTACGCAGTATTTT. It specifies CASSGGGAHIGTQYF.

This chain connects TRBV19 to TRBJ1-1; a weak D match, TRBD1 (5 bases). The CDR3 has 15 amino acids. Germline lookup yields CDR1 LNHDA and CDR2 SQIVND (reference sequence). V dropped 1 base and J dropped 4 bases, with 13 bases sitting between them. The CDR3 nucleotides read TGTGCCAGTAGTATAGGGGGCGGGGCCGGCACTGAAGCTTTCTTT. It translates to CASSIGGGAGTEAFF.

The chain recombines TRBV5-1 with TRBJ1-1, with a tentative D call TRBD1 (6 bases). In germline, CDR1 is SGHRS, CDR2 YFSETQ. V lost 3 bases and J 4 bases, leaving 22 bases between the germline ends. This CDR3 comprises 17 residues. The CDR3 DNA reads TGCGCCAGCAGCTCGCTGCCGACCACGGGGGCGATCACTGAAGCTTTCTTT. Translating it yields CASSSLPTTGAITEAFF.

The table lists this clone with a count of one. The CDR3 sequence: CASSTSGRVNEQFF. CDR3 DNA: TGTGCCAGCTCAACTAGCGGGAGGGTCAATGAGCAGTTCTTC. The chain uses TRBV18 and TRBJ2-1, with TRBD2 matching 13 bases. CDR3 length: 14 residues. J lost 6 bases, V lost 5 bases, and 1 base had no gene match. Per the germline V gene, CDR1 is KGHSH and CDR2 is LQKENI. Based on the CDR3 plus reference TRBV18 and TRBJ2-1, the full variable domain is NAGVMQNPRHLVRRRGQEARLRCSPMKGHSHVYWYRQLPEEGLKFMVYLQKENIIDESGMPKERFSAEFPKEGPSILRIQQVVRGDSAAYFCASSTSGRVNEQFFGPGTRLTVL.